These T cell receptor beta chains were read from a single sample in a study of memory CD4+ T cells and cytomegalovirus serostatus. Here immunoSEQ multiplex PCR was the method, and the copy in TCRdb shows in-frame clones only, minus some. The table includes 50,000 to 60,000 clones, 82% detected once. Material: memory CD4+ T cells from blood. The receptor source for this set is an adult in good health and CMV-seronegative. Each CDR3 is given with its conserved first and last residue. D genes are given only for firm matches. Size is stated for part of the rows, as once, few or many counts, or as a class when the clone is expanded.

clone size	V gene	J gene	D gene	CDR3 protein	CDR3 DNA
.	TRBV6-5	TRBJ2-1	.	CATGGGRPSNEQFF	TGTGCCACCGGTGGGGGGCGCCCTTCCAATGAGCAGTTCTTC
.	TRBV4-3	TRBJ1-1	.	CASSQEIGGGTEAFF	TGCGCCAGCAGCCAAGAAATCGGGGGAGGTACTGAAGCTTTCTTT
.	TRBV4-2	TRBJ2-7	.	CASSQDQGEQYF	TGTGCCAGCAGCCAAGATCAGGGTGAGCAGTACTTC
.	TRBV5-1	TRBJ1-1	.	CASSFKGQNTEAFF	TGCGCCAGCAGCTTCAAGGGTCAGAACACTGAAGCTTTCTTT
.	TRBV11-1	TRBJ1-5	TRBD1	CASSLTGDQPQHF	TGTGCCAGCAGCCTCACAGGGGATCAGCCCCAGCATTTT
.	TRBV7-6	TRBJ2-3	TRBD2	CASSPTGLAGTDTQYF	TGTGCCAGCAGCCCGACGGGACTAGCGGGCACAGATACGCAGTATTTT
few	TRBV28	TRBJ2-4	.	CASPPGQGRAKNIQYF	TGTGCCAGCCCTCCGGGGCAGGGTCGAGCCAAAAACATTCAGTACTTC
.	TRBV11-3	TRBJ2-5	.	CASSLEGGLEETQYF	TGTGCCAGCAGCTTAGAGGGGGGGCTGGAAGAGACCCAGTACTTC
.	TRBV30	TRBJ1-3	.	CAWSSGWNTIYF	TGTGCCTGGAGTTCCGGTTGGAACACCATATATTTT
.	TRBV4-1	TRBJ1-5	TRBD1	CASSQELGTGENQPQHF	TGCGCCAGCAGCCAAGAATTGGGGACAGGAGAGAATCAGCCCCAGCATTTT
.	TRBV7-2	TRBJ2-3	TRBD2	CASSRAPYSGRRTNTQYF	TGTGCCAGCAGCCGTGCCCCATATAGCGGGAGACGCACAAATACGCAGTATTTT
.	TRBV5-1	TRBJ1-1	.	CASRRDSNIREAFF	TGCGCCAGCCGCCGGGACTCCAACATTAGGGAAGCTTTCTTT
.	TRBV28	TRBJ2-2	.	CASSFFAVTGELFF	TGTGCCAGCAGTTTTTTCGCAGTCACCGGGGAGCTGTTTTTT
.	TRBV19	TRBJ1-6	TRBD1	CASNSPTGVSSYNSPLHF	TGTGCCAGTAATAGCCCGACAGGGGTCAGCTCCTATAATTCACCCCTCCACTTT
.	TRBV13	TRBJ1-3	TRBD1	CASSSERTGFGNTIYF	TGTGCCAGCAGCTCAGAAAGGACAGGGTTCGGAAACACCATATATTTT
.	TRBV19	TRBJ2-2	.	CASSISRTTGELFF	TGTGCCAGTAGTATAAGTCGGACCACCGGGGAGCTGTTTTTT
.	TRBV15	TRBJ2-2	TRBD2	CATSRGLAGGSNTGELFF	TGTGCCACCAGCAGAGGACTAGCGGGGGGGTCGAACACCGGGGAGCTGTTTTTT
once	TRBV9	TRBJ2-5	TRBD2	CASSVPAGPFQETQYF	TGTGCCAGCAGCGTACCAGCGGGACCATTCCAAGAGACCCAGTACTTC
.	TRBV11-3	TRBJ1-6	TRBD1	CASSLSGQGVGGGPNSPLHF	TGTGCCAGCAGCTTATCGGGACAGGGAGTAGGGGGAGGTCCTAATTCACCCCTCCACTTT
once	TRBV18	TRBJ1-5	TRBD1	CASSPGTGGHGGNQPQHF	TGTGCCAGCTCACCAGGGACAGGGGGACATGGGGGCAATCAGCCCCAGCATTTT
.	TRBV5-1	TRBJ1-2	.	CASSFNGYGYTF	TGCGCCAGCAGCTTCAACGGGTATGGCTACACCTTC
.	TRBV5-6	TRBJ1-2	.	CASSSGRHLYGYTF	TGTGCCAGCAGCTCTGGCCGCCACCTTTATGGCTACACCTTC
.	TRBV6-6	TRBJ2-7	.	CASSPPGLAPSLNF	TGTGCCAGCAGCCCCCCGGGCCTAGCGCCCTCCCTGAACTTC
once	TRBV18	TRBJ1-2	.	CASSPAAGPNYGYTF	TGTGCCAGCTCACCAGCGGCAGGACCTAACTATGGCTACACCTTC
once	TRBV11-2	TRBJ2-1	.	CASNTHGGTLYNEQFF	TGTGCCAGCAACACCCATGGGGGGACCCTCTACAATGAGCAGTTCTTC
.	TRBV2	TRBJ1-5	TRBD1	CASSPTGGQPQHF	TGTGCCAGCAGTCCGACAGGGGGGCAGCCCCAGCATTTT
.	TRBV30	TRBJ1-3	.	CAWNDRSSGNTIYF	TGTGCCTGGAACGACAGGTCCTCTGGAAACACCATATATTTT
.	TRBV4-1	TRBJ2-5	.	CASSQETRETQYF	TGCGCCAGCAGCCAAGAGACACGGGAGACCCAGTACTTC
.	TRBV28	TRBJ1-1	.	CASTSGPRAFF	TGTGCCAGCACGTCGGGCCCCCGCGCTTTCTTT
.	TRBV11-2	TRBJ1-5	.	CASSFGTKNQPQHF	TGTGCCAGCAGCTTCGGGACAAAGAATCAGCCCCAGCATTTT